Sequencing of this T cell receptor (beta chain) was carried out in a study of Graves' ophthalmopathy and Graves' hyperthyroidism. Study-wide results and limits: Between ophthalmopathy and stable hyperthyroidism, a 13-signature model drew a separation with about 88% sensitivity and just under 83% specificity.

This clonotype was counted at least ten times. No antigen is known for it. RNA transcripts were the source from which TCR beta CDR3 regions were amplified. The library came from an HTBI-primed first-round RT-PCR and a second-round multiplex PCR. MiXCR, run by TCRdb on the multiplex PCR reads, gives a single entry per CDR3 protein. The sample lists some 350,000 distinct CDR3 sequences; about 17% were seen once. The stable label applied to hyperthyroidism with no ophthalmopathy within 18 months of follow-up. V lost 3 bases to trimming and J lost 1 base, with 6 bases between them. The CDR3 contains 13 residues.

This chain uses TRBV12-3 or TRBV12-4 with TRBJ1-1; D uncertain. The sequence was obtained from an adult woman with stable Graves' hyperthyroidism. The specimen was peripheral blood. CDR3 loop: CASSFNGNTEAFF. CDR3 in DNA: TGTGCCAGCAGTTTCAATGGGAACACTGAAGCTTTCTTT.